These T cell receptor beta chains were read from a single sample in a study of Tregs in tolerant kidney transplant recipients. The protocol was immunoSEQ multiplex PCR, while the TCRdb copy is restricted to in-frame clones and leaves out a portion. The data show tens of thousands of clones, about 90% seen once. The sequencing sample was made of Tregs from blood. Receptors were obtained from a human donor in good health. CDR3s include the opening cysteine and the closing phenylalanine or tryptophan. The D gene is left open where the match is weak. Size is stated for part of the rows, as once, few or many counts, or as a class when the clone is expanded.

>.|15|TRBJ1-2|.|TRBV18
TGTGCCAGCTCACCAGCAGTGGAGGGGTCGCGCGGCTACACCTTC
CASSPAVEGSRGYTF
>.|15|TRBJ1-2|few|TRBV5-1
TGCGCCAGCAGCCCCGAGTGGACACCTAACTATGGCTACACCTTC
CASSPEWTPNYGYTF
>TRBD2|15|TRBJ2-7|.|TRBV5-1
TGCGCCAGCAGCTCGCACTTTAGCGGGGTCTACGAGCAGTACTTC
CASSSHFSGVYEQYF
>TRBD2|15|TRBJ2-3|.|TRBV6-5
TGTGCCAGCAGTTTGGGACTAGCGGGAGTTCATACGCAGTATTTT
CASSLGLAGVHTQYF
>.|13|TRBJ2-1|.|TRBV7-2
TGTGCCAGCACCCCCTCCCGCTACAATGAGCAGTTCTTC
CASTPSRYNEQFF
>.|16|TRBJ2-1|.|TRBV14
TGTGCCAGCAGCCAAGTTCGGTCTAGCGCCTACAATGAGCAGTTCTTC
CASSQVRSSAYNEQFF
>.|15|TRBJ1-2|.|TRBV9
TGTGCCAGCAGCGTAGGAGGCAGCCTAAACTATGGCTACACCTTC
CASSVGGSLNYGYTF
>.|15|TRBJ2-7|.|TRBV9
TGTGCCAGCAGCGTAGAGGGCGGGTACTCCTACGAGCAGTACTTC
CASSVEGGYSYEQYF
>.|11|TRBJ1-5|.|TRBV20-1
TGCAGTGCTGCCAGGGGATCGCCCCAGCATTTT
CSAARGSPQHF
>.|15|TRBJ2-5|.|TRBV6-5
TGTGCCAGCAGTTATGTACAGGGTCGTTGGGAGACCCAGTACTTC
CASSYVQGRWETQYF
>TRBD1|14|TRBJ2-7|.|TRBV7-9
TGTGCCAGCAGCTTACAGACAGGGATCCACGAGCAGTACTTC
CASSLQTGIHEQYF
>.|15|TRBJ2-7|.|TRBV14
TGTGCCAGCAGCCAAGAACTAGTTAAGACCCACGAGCAGTACTTC
CASSQELVKTHEQYF
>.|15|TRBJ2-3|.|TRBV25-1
TGTGCCAGCAGTGACGCGGCAAGGAGCACAGATACGCAGTATTTT
CASSDAARSTDTQYF
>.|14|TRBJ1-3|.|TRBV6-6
TGTGCCAGCAGTTACGTAACGGGAGGAAACACCATATATTTT
CASSYVTGGNTIYF
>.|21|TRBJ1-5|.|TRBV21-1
TGTGCCAGCAGCAAAGTCTGCGCCCAGCAGACAGGGGGGTTTAGCAATCAGCCCCAGCATTTT
CASSKVCAQQTGGFSNQPQHF
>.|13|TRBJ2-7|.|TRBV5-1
TGCGCCAGCAGCCCCAGACCCTCCTACGAGCAGTACTTC
CASSPRPSYEQYF
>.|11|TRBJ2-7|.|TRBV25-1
TGTGCCAGCAGGAGCTCCTACGAGCAGTACTTC
CASRSSYEQYF
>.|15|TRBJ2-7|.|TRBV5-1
TGCGCCAGCAGCTTCCCGAAACGGGACTCCTACGAGCAGTACTTC
CASSFPKRDSYEQYF
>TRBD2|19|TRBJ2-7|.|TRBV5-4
TGTGCCAGCAGCTTGGAGAGTTTGGGACTAGCGGGCCGCTCCTACGAGCAGTACTTC
CASSLESLGLAGRSYEQYF
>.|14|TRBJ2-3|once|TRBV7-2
TGTGCCAGCAGCTTAGTTGGGTACAGCGGTACGCAGTATTTT
CASSLVGYSGTQYF
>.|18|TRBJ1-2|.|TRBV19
TGTGCCAGTAGTATATACGCCCCCCGAGAGTCGTGGCACCGTGGCTACACCTTC
CASSIYAPRESWHRGYTF
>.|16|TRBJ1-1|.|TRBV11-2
TGTGCCAGCAGCCGTGAAAGATCGTTTCTGAACACTGAAGCTTTCTTT
CASSRERSFLNTEAFF
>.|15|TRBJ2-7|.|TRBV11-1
TGTGCCAGCAGCCCCCGCCCCAGTGGGGGGACCGAGCAGTACTTC
CASSPRPSGGTEQYF
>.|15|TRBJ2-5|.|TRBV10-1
TGCGCCAGCAGTGAGGGGGGGCCCTTGGGAGAGACCCAGTACTTC
CASSEGGPLGETQYF
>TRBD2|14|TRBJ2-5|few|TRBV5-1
TGCGCCAGCAGTGCCCAGCGGGGGGGGGAGACCCAGTACTTC
CASSAQRGGETQYF
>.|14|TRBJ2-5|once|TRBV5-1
TGCGCCAGCAGCACGGACCCTGCTGCAGAGACCCAGTACTTC
CASSTDPAAETQYF
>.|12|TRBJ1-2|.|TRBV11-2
TGTGCCAGCAGCCCCGGGCCCGGTGGCTACACCTTC
CASSPGPGGYTF
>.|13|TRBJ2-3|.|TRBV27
TGTGCCAGCATCGGACGGAGCACAGATACGCAGTATTTT
CASIGRSTDTQYF
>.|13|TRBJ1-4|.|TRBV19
TGTGCCAGCCACAGGGACTTTAATGAAAAACTGTTTTTT
CASHRDFNEKLFF
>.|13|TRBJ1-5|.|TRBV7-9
TGTGCCAGCAGCTTAAATTCAAATCAGCCCCAGCATTTT
CASSLNSNQPQHF
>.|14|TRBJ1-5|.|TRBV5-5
TGTGCCAGCAGCCAGGGGCAGGGGTATCAGCCCCAGCATTTT
CASSQGQGYQPQHF
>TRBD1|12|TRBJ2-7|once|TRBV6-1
TGTGCCAGCACCGACAGGGCCTACGAGCAGTACTTC
CASTDRAYEQYF
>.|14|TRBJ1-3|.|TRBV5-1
TGCGCCAGCAGCTTGGACTTAGTTGTGAACACCATATATTTT
CASSLDLVVNTIYF
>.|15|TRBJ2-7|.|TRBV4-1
TGCGCCAGCAGCCAAGATTACCTGAGCTCCTACGAGCAGTACTTC
CASSQDYLSSYEQYF
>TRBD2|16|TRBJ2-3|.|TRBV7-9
TGTGCCAGCAGCCCGCGACTAGCGGGCATGCTGGATACGCAGTATTTT
CASSPRLAGMLDTQYF
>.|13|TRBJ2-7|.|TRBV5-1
TGCGCCAGCAGCTTAACAGGGACCTACGAGCAGTACTTC
CASSLTGTYEQYF
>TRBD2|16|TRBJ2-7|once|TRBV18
TGTGCCAGCTCACCACAACTAGCGGGAGGTCCCTTTGAGCAGTACTTC
CASSPQLAGGPFEQYF
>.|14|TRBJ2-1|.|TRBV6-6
TGTGCCAGCAGTCCCCCCCGCCCCGCGGTGGAGCAGTTCTTC
CASSPPRPAVEQFF
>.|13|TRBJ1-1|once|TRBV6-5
TGTGCCAGCAGTTTCTCGGGGGACACTGAAGCTTTCTTT
CASSFSGDTEAFF
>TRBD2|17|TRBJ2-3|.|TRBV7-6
TGTGCCAGCAGCCCGATGACTAGCGGGATTTCCACAGATACGCAGTATTTT
CASSPMTSGISTDTQYF
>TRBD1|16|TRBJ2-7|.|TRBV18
TGTGCCAGCTCATTTTCGGGACAGTTAATATCCTACGAGCAGTACTTC
CASSFSGQLISYEQYF
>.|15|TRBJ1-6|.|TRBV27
TGTGCCAGCAGTTTAATCGGACAACATAATTCACCCCTCCACTTT
CASSLIGQHNSPLHF
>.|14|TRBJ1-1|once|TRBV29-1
TGCAGCGTTGACCCCGGACGGCGAATCACTGAAGCTTTCTTT
CSVDPGRRITEAFF